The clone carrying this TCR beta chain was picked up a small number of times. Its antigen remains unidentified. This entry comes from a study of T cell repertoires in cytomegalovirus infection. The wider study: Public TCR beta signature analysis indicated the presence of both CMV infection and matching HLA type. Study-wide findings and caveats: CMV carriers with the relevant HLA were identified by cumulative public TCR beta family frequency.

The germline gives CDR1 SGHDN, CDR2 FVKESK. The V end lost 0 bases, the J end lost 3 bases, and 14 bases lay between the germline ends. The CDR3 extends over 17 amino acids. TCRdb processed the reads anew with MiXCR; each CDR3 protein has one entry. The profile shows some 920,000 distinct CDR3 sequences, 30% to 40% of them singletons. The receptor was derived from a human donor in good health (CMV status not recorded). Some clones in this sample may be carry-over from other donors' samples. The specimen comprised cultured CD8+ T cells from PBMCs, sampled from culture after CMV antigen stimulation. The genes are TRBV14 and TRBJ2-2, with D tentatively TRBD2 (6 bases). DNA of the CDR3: TGTGCCAGCAGCCAAGATGCCGGGGTAGCGGACACCGGGGAGCTGTTTTTT. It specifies CASSQDAGVADTGELFF.